This record covers a single TCR beta chain. The sample originates from a study of shared clonotypes between healthy human individuals. Looking at the study overall: Serving as donors were a couple of women and three men, whose ages spanned 18 to 49.

Sequenced by immunoSEQ multiplex PCR; TCRdb stores in-frame clones only, minus some. The table lists approximately 2.5 million clones, 93% of them singletons. The CDR3 is 15 residues long. CDR1 is SGHVS and CDR2 is FNYEAQ in the germline V gene. V lost 3 bases, J lost 7 bases, and 10 bases stayed unmatched. Donors were healthy HIV-negative adults without recently reported acute infections or vaccinations. J is TRBJ2-7 and V is TRBV7-6; TRBD2 agrees at 9 bases. Sequenced material: naive CD4+ T cells from PBMCs. Indicated subset: CD45RA+ positively selected. The clonotype was recovered from a man between 18 and 29 years old in good health. Some clones in this sample may be carry-over from other donors' samples. The chain's CDR3 is CASSFAAGGPREQYF. The CDR3 nucleotides read TGTGCCAGCAGCTTCGCCGCGGGAGGGCCCCGGGAGCAGTACTTC.